One and the same sample provided the 8 T cell receptor beta chains below, sequenced in a study of blood T cell repertoires in COVID-19 (dated by TCRdb to about 2020). Library method: the immunoSEQ multiplex PCR assay. TCRdb stores this immuneACCESS table with in-frame sequences only. Part of the clones is absent; in the studies checked, under half of the shortfall reflects unresolved V genes, and no reason is known for the rest. The sample table shows some 170,000 clones, and around 85% are seen once. 8% to 13% of the sample belongs to the ten largest clones. The specimen was peripheral blood. These receptors originate from a man in his sixties with active or convalescent COVID-19.

The rearrangement joins TRBV14 to TRBJ2-3; tentative D call: TRBD1 (6 bases). The CDR3 contains 13 residues. Per germline, CDR1 SGHDN and CDR2 FVKESK. V was cut by 7 bases and J by 6 bases, with 14 bases left in between. The CDR3 DNA reads as TGTGCCAGCACCCGCCGAAGGGGGGATACGCAGTATTTT. Amino acid sequence: CASTRRRGDTQYF.

This clone came up once. The chain uses TRBV4-1 and TRBJ1-4, with 8 bases matching TRBD1. The CDR3 length is 15 residues. Germline trimming cut 4 bases from V and 7 bases from J; bases unmatched to any gene: 8. Germline loops: CDR1 MGHRA, CDR2 YSYEKL. The CDR3 is CASSLMTGEGEKLFF. CDR3 DNA: TGCGCCAGCAGCCTGATGACAGGGGAGGGTGAAAAACTGTTTTTT.

This clone occurred a few times. The chain employs TRBV28 and TRBJ1-2; TRBD1 agrees at 7 bases. V trimming: 0 bases; J trimming: 8 bases; junction bases outside the gene matches: 6. Per germline, CDR1 MDHEN and CDR2 SYDVKM. There are 14 residues in the CDR3. This chain's CDR3 is CASSLWGQMRGYTF. The CDR3 bases are TGTGCCAGCAGTTTATGGGGACAGATGAGGGGCTACACCTTC.

The chain joins TRBV7-3 to TRBJ1-2; no clear D. Germline V gives CDR1 SGHTA, CDR2 FQGTGA. V dropped 2 bases and J dropped 0 bases, with 10 bases sitting between them. The CDR3 is 15 amino acids. Here the CDR3 reads CASSLGPSANYGYTF. The CDR3, as DNA: TGTGCCAGCAGCTTAGGTCCCTCGGCTAACTATGGCTACACCTTC.

This rearrangement joins TRBV9 to TRBJ1-3, with 7 bases lining up with TRBD1. Germline-derived CDR1 and CDR2 are SGDLS and YYNGEE. V lost 2 bases, J lost 4 bases, and 0 bases stayed unmatched. The CDR3 sequence is 13 residues long. CDR3: CASSVRGGNTIYF. The CDR3 DNA is TGTGCCAGCAGCGTCAGGGGGGGAAACACCATATATTTT.

The rearrangement uses TRBV12-3 or TRBV12-4 and TRBJ1-2, with a possible D match to TRBD1 (6 bases). V lost 3 bases and J 5 bases, leaving 10 bases between the germline ends. This CDR3 is 13 amino acids long. In nucleotides, the CDR3 is TGTGCCAGCAGTTTGGACAGCTGGTATGGCTACACCTTC. Translating gives CASSLDSWYGYTF.

The V and J genes are TRBV9 and TRBJ1-3, with D uncertain. Trimming removed 2 bases from V and 3 bases from J, with 9 bases in between. Germline values: CDR1 SGDLS, CDR2 YYNGEE. The CDR3 is 14 residues long. The CDR3 reads CASSVGSNGNTIYF. CDR3 DNA sequence: TGTGCCAGCAGCGTTGGGAGTAATGGAAACACCATATATTTT.

The chain employs TRBV12-5 and TRBJ2-1; D gene unclear. Germline V gene data show CDR1 as LGHNT and CDR2 as FRNRAP. V was cut by 7 bases and J by 7 bases, with 8 bases left in between. There are 11 residues in the CDR3. The CDR3 region has the DNA TGTGCTAGTGCCCTACTTAATGAGCAGTTCTTC. It is translated as CASALLNEQFF. The entire variable domain, with the rest obtained from reference TRBV12-5 and TRBJ2-1, is as follows: DARVTQTPRHKVTEMGQEVTMRCQPILGHNTVFWYRQTMMQGLELLAYFRNRAPLDDSGMPKDRFSAEMPDATLATLKIQPSEPRDSAVYFCASALLNEQFFGPGTRLTVL.